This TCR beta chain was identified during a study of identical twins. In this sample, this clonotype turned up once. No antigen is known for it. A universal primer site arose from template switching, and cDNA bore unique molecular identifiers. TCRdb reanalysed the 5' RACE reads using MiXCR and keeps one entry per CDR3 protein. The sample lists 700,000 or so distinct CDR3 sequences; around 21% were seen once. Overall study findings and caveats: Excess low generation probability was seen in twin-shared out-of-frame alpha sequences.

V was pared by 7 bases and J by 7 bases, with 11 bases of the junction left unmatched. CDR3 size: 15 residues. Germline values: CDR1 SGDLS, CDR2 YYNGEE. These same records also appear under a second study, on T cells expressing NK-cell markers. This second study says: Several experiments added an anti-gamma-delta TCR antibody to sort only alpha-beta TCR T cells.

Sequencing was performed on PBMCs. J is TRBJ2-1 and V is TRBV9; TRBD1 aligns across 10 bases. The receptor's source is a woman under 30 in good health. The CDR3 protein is CASRHGTGDGNEQFF. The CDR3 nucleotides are TGTGCCAGCCGCCATGGGACAGGGGACGGGAATGAGCAGTTCTTC.